This TCR beta chain was identified in a study of T cells in Graves' hyperthyroidism and ophthalmopathy. General study results and limits: Most thyroid clonotypes with frequency above 0.001 were detected in blood.

Worth noting for this clonotype: Its antigen is still unknown.

Researchers took RNA transcripts and amplified the TCR beta CDR3 regions from them. With the HTBI primer set, the TCR CDR3 went through a first round of RT-PCR. TCRdb independently ran MiXCR on the multiplex PCR reads; one entry per CDR3 protein. The sample includes approximately 350,000 distinct CDR3 sequences, roughly 15% of them seen just once. The germline V gene has CDR1 MNHEY and CDR2 SVGEGT. V was pared by 5 bases and J by 5 bases, with 13 bases between. This CDR3 region has 14 residues. Based on clinical symptoms, serum thyroxine and TRAb, thyroid ultrasound and orbital computed tomography, diagnoses were reached.

The material sequenced was blood. The gene calls are TRBV6-2 or TRBV6-3 and TRBJ2-1; perhaps TRBD1 as D (6 bases). The origin of this receptor is a woman aged 55-70 years with Graves' ophthalmopathy. CDR3 amino acids: CASSIQGSHNEQFF. The CDR3 DNA is TGTGCCAGCAGTATACAGGGTTCACACAATGAGCAGTTCTTC.